This T cell receptor beta chain originates from a study of T cell changes during pregnancy in multiple sclerosis. Profiled with immunoSEQ multiplex PCR; TCRdb holds only in-frame clones, not every one. The table includes over 100,000 clones, approximately 90% detected once. Per the germline V gene, CDR1 is SGHVS and CDR2 is FQNEAQ. Losses at the gene ends were 4 bases for V and 4 bases for J; bases not matched to a gene: 7. The CDR3 is made up of 15 amino acids. This rearrangement joins TRBV7-8 to TRBJ2-3, with TRBD2 matching 8 bases. Here the sequenced sample was peripheral blood, taken in the third trimester of pregnancy. This receptor was obtained from a female donor with multiple sclerosis, enrolled in a pregnancy study. The DNA for the CDR3 is TGTGCCAGCAGCTCCCAGCGGGAGTGGTCAGATACGCAGTATTTT. This encodes CASSSQREWSDTQYF.